This T cell receptor beta chain was recovered during a study of CD8+CD57+ T cells in acquired aplastic anemia. On the study more broadly: The study obtained an average of 3.2 ug of DNA from sorted CD4+ and CD8+ cells. General study points: Patients and controls were found to share about 31 CD8+ CDR3 sequences.

In regard to this clonotype: The target antigen is unknown.

According to the study, genomic DNA was the template for TCR beta VDJ and CDR3 profiling. MiXCR, run by TCRdb on the reads, gives a single entry per CDR3 protein. The table includes 100,000 to 150,000 distinct CDR3 sequences, about 46% detected once. With V trimmed by 5 bases and J by 12 bases, 7 bases remained unmatched. The CDR3 loop spans 12 amino acids. The germline CDR1 and CDR2 sequences are LNHDA and SQIVND (reference sequence). V gene TRBV19 combines with J gene TRBJ1-2, with 9 bases that match TRBD1. The clonotype comes from a human donor in good health, serving as a control. Sequenced sample: sorted CD4+, CD8+, or CD8+CD57+ T cells (not recorded which) from PBMCs. The CDR3 region has the DNA TGTGCCAGTAGTGTACGACAGGGGGTCGACACCTTC. Translated, it gives CASSVRQGVDTF.